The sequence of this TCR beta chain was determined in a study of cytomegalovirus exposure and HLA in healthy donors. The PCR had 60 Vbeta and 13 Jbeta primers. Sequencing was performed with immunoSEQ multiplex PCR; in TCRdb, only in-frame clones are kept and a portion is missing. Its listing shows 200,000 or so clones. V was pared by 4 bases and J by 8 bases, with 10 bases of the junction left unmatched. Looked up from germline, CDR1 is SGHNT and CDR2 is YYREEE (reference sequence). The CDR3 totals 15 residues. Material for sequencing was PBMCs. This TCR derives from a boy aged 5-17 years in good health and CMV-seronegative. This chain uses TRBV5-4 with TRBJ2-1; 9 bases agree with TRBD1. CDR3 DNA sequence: TGTGCCAGCAGCCCCGGGACAGGGAATAATGATGAGCAGTTCTTC. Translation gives CASSPGTGNNDEQFF.